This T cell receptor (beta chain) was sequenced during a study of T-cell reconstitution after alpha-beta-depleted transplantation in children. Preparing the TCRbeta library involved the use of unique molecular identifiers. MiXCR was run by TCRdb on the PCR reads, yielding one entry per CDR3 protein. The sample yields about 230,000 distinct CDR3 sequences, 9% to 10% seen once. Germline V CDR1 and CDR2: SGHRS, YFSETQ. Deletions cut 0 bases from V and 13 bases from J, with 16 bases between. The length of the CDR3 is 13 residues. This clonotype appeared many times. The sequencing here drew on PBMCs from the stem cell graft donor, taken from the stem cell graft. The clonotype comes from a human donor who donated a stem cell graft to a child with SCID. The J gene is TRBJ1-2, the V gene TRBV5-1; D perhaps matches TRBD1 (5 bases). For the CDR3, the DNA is TGCGCCAGCAGCTTGGGGGGGGACGGACGGATCACCTTC. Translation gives CASSLGGDGRITF.